This TCR beta chain derives from a study of metastatic and nonmetastatic thyroid tumors. Study in general: Repertoire comparisons spanned blood and tumor or nodule tissue from malignant and benign thyroid patients.

All patients were untreated before thyroid surgery. Worth noting for this clone: No antigen is known for it.

Per the study methods: Clinicopathological groups differed in CDR3, with these differences serving to build a distant-metastasis classifier for papillary thyroid cancer. TCRdb reanalyzed the PCR reads with MiXCR. The V and J calls and clone size come from TCRdb's table, not from the authors' own analysis. The table lists around 10,000 clones, roughly 28% of them singletons. General study points: The reported finding was significantly higher TCR beta diversity in malignant thyroid tumors relative to benign nodules, in blood and tumor.

Trimming pared 2 bases from V and 4 bases from J, leaving 3 bases between. CDR3 length equals 13 residues. Material for sequencing was tumor tissue. The genes are TRBV12-3 or TRBV12-4 and TRBJ2-6, with D hard to call. The sequence came from a female donor with papillary thyroid cancer or a benign thyroid nodule (not recorded which). Some clones in this sample may be carry-over from other donors' samples. CDR3 bases: TGTGCCAGCAGTTTACAAGGGGCCAACGTCCTGACTTTC. Amino acids: CASSLQGANVLTF.